The present T cell receptor (beta chain) was sequenced within a study of cytomegalovirus exposure and HLA in healthy donors. V dropped 4 bases and J dropped 4; count of bases not matched to a gene: 7. This CDR3 region has 14 residues. Germline lookup yields CDR1 SEHNR and CDR2 FQNEAQ (reference sequence). For this clone: Its specificity is unknown. The same CDR3 arises from other DNA sequences in this sample as well.

General observations from the study: Excluded: some indistinguishable V segments such as TRBV6-2 and TRBV6-3. Available immune exposure information covered CMV serostatus only. The later analysis indicated that the majority of CMV-associated TCR beta chains appeared HLA-restricted.

It was with 60 Vbeta and 13 Jbeta primers that the PCR ran. Profiling relied on immunoSEQ multiplex PCR, and the TCRdb table lists in-frame clones only, not all of them. Among about 220,000 clones listed, about 80% were seen once. Sequenced: PBMCs. The chain employs TRBV7-9 and TRBJ2-7, with 7 bases lining up with TRBD1. The sequence derives from a woman between 35 and 50 years old in good health and CMV-seropositive. The CDR3 loop reads CASSSRDSSYEQYF. The CDR3 DNA sequence: TGTGCCAGCAGCTCCCGGGACAGCTCATACGAGCAGTACTTC.